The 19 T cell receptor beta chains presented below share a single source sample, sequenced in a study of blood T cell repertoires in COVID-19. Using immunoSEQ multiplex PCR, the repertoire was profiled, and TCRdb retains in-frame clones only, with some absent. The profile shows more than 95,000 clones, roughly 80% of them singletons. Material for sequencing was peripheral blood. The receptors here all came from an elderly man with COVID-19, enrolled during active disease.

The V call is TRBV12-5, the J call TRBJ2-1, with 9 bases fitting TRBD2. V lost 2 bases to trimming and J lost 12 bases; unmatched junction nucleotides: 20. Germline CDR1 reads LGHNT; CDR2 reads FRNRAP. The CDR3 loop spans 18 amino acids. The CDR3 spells CASGLNREKREAPLGQFF. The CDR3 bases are TGTGCTAGTGGTTTGAACAGGGAAAAGCGGGAGGCCCCCCTAGGGCAGTTCTTC.

The CDR3 reads CASSSELGRGFYGYTF. Written as DNA, the CDR3 is TGTGCCAGCAGCTCGGAGCTGGGCAGGGGCTTTTATGGCTACACCTTC. V gene TRBV27 combines with J gene TRBJ1-2; maybe TRBD1 (6 bases). Looked up from germline, CDR1 is MNHEY and CDR2 is SMNVEV (reference sequence). V was clipped by 6 bases and J by 5 bases, with 22 bases between them. This CDR3 is 16 amino acids long.

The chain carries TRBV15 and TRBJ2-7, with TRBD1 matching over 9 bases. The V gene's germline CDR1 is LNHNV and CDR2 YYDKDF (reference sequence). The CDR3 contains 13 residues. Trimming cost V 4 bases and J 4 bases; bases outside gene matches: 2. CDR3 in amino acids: CATSTGQGYEQYF. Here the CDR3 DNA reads TGTGCCACCAGCACGGGACAGGGATACGAGCAGTACTTC. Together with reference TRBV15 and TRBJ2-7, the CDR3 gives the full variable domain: DAMVIQNPRYQVTQFGKPVTLSCSQTLNHNVMYWYQQKSSQAPKLLFHYYDKDFNNEADTPDNFQSRRPNTSFCFLDIRSPGLGDTAMYLCATSTGQGYEQYFGPGTRLTVT.

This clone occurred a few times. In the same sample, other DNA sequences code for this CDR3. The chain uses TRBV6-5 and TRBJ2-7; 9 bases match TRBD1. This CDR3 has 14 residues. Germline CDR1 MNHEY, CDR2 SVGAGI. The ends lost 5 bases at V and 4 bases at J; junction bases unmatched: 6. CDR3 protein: CASSPGTGKYEQYF. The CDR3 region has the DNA TGTGCCAGCAGTCCCGGGACAGGGAAATACGAGCAGTACTTC.

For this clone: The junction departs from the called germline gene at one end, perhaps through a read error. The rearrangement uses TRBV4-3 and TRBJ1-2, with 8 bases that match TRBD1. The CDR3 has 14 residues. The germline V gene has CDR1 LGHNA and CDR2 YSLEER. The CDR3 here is CASSQDRTGKRVNF. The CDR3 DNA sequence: TGCGCCAGCAGCCAAGATCGGACAGGGAAAAGGGTGAACTTC.

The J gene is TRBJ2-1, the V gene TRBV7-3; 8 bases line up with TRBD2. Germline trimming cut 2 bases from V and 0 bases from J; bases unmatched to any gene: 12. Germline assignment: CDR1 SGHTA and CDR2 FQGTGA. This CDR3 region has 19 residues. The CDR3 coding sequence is TGTGCCAGCAGCTTATTACCGACAACTAGCGGTAGCTCCTACAATGAGCAGTTCTTC. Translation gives CASSLLPTTSGSSYNEQFF.

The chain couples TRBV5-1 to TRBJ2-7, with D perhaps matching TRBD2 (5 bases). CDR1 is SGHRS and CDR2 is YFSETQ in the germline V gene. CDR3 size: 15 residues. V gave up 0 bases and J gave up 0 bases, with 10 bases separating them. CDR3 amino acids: CASSLGLTSSYEQYF. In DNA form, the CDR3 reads TGCGCCAGCAGCTTGGGCCTAACTAGCTCCTACGAGCAGTACTTC. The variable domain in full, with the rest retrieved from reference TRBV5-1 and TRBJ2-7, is KAGVTQTPRYLIKTRGQQVTLSCSPISGHRSVSWYQQTPGQGLQFLFEYFSETQRNKGNFPGRFSGRQFSNSRSEMNVSTLELGDSALYLCASSLGLTSSYEQYFGPGTRLTVT.

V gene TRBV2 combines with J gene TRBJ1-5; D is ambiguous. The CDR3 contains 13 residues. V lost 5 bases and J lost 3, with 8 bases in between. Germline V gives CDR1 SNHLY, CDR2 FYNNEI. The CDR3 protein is CASSPVHNQPQHF. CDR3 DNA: TGTGCCAGCAGTCCGGTCCACAATCAGCCCCAGCATTTT.

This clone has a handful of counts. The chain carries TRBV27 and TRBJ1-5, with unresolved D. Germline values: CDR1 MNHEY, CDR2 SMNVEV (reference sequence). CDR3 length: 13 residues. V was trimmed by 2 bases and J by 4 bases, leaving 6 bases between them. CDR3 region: CASSLTQNQPQHF. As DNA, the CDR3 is TGTGCCAGCAGTTTAACCCAGAATCAGCCCCAGCATTTT.

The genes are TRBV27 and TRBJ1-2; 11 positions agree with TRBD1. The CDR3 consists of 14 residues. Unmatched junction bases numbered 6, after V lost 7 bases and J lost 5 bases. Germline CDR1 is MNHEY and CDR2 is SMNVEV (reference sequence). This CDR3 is CASTGTGGLYGYTF. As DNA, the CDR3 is TGTGCCAGCACCGGGACAGGGGGTTTATATGGCTACACCTTC.

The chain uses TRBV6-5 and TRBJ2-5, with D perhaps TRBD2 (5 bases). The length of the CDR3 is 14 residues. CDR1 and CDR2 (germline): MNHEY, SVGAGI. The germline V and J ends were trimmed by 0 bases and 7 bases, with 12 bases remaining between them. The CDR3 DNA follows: TGTGCCAGCAGTTACTCGCTGGCGGCGGGGACCCAGTACTTC. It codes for CASSYSLAAGTQYF.

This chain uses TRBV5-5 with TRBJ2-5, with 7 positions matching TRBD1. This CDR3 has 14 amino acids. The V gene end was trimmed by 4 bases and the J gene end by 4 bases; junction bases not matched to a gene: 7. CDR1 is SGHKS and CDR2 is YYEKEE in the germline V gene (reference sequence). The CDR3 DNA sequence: TGTGCCAGCAGCCCGTGGACAGGTGGAGAGACCCAGTACTTC. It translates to CASSPWTGGETQYF.

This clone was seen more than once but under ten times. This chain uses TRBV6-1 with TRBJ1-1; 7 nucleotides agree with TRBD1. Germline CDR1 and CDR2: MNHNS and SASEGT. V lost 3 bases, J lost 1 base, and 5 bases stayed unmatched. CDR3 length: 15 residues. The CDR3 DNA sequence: TGTGCCAGCAGTGAGAGACAGGGCGGGAACACTGAAGCTTTCTTT. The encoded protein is CASSERQGGNTEAFF.

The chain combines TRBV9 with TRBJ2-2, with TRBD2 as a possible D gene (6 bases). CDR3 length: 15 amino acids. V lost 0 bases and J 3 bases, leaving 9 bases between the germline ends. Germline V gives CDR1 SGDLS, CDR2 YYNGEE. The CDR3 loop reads CASSVGRRDTGELFF. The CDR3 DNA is TGTGCCAGCAGCGTAGGGAGGAGGGACACCGGGGAGCTGTTTTTT.

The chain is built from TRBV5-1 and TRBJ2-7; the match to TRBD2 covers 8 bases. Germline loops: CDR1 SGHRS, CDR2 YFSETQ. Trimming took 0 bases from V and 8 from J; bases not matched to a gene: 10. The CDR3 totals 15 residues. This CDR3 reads CASSLARGAGVQQYF. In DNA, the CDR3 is TGCGCCAGCAGCTTGGCTCGGGGAGCGGGAGTCCAGCAGTACTTC.

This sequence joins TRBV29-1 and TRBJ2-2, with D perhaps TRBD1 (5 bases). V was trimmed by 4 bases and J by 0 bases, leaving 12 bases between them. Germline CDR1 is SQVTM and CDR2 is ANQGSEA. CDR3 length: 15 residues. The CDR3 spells CSVGPRVANTGELFF. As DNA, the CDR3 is TGCAGCGTTGGCCCCAGGGTGGCGAACACCGGGGAGCTGTTTTTT.

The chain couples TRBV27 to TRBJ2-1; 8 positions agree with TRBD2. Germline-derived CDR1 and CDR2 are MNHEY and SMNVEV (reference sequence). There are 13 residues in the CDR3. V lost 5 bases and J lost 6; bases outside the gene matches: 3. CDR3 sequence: CASSPGLANEQFF. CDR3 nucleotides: TGTGCCAGCAGTCCTGGACTAGCCAATGAGCAGTTCTTC.

The CDR3 DNA is TGTGCCAGCAGTTGGGACAGGGCCGATGGCTACACCTTC. It translates to CASSWDRADGYTF. V gene TRBV6-2 or TRBV6-3 combines with J gene TRBJ1-2, with 9 positions matching TRBD1. The CDR3 length is 13 residues. V was pared by 4 bases and J by 6 bases, with 3 bases of the junction left unmatched. CDR1 is MNHEY and CDR2 is SVGEGT in the germline V gene.

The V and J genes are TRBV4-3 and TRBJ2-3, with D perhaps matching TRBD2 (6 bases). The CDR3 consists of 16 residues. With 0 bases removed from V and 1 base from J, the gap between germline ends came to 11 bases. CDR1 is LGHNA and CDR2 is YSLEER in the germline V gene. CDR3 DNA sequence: TGCGCCAGCAGCCAAGATCGGGAGACTGGCACAGATACGCAGTATTTT. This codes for CASSQDRETGTDTQYF.